This T cell receptor beta chain is drawn from a study of vaccination effects on CD4 cells after COVID-19. CD4+ T cells specific for antigen were expanded with viral peptide pools by the ViraFEST assay before sequencing. The culture ran for approximately 9 days before CD4+ T cells were isolated. Negative nucleocapsid antibody tests before and after vaccination confirmed no previous SARS-CoV-2 infection. It was with approximately 10 IU/ml IL-2 and around 9.9 ug/ml peptides that under 2.5 million PBMC per well were cultured. Both day 3 and day 7 saw half the medium replaced with IL-2 medium. V was clipped by 3 bases and J by 4 bases, with 9 bases between them. The CDR3 extends over 13 amino acids. Germline V gene lookup returns CDR1 LNHDA and CDR2 SQIVND (reference sequence). Details on this clone: Its specificity is not known.

Sequenced by immunoSEQ multiplex PCR; TCRdb stores in-frame clones only, minus some. The sample shows 20,000 to 25,000 clones, about 69% of them seen only once. The sample in question was CD4+ T cells from PBMCs cultured with HCoV-NL63 spike peptides, obtained before COVID-19 vaccination. This clonotype was obtained from a human donor who received a COVID-19 vaccine. This chain uses TRBV19 with TRBJ1-2; D unclear. CDR3: CASSISARYGYTF. CDR3 bases: TGTGCCAGTAGTATCTCCGCCCGCTATGGCTACACCTTC.